This T cell receptor (beta chain) is from a study of T cell clones after liver transplantation. On the study more broadly: Without induction therapy, subjects received standard immunosuppression until 12-24 months post-transplant. Study-wide results and limits: In a couple of subjects, few donor cells limited the measurable donor-reactive repertoire. Circulating graft-donor-reactive CD4 TCRbeta sequences fell significantly post-transplant in most of the 8 subjects.

TCRdb's copy holds only in-frame clones and misses some; the assay was immunoSEQ multiplex PCR. The repertoire includes 51,000 or so clones, roughly nine tenths of them detected once, and around 14% sits in the top ten. Germline V gene sequence: CDR1 MGHRA, CDR2 YSYEKL. Trimming cost V 0 bases and J 5 bases; bases outside gene matches: 5. CDR3 length equals 15 residues. Turning to this clone: As yet, its antigen is unknown.

Sequenced material: CD8+ T cells from blood, taken 12 months after liver transplant. The V call is TRBV4-1, the J call TRBJ1-1, with TRBD1 identical over 8 bases. This receptor was taken from a human patient who received a liver transplant. A share of the T cells may be of graft donor origin. The CDR3 DNA is TGCGCCAGCAGCCAAGAACCAGGGGGCCGGACTGAAGCTTTCTTT. This translates into CASSQEPGGRTEAFF.